The 15 T cell receptor beta chains listed next were all sequenced from one sample in a study of blood T cell repertoires in COVID-19. Data came from immunoSEQ multiplex PCR; TCRdb stores just in-frame clones and leaves some out. The data hold under 150,000 clones, with roughly four fifths observed a single time. Sequenced: peripheral blood. The origin of the receptors is a human donor in a cohort sampled during active COVID-19.

The chain combines TRBV2 with TRBJ1-5, with D possibly TRBD1 on 5 matching bases. Trimming removed 3 bases at V and 5 bases at J, with 11 bases between. This CDR3 is built from 14 residues. Germline V gene lookup returns CDR1 SNHLY and CDR2 FYNNEI. The CDR3 loop is CASSETDTYQPQHF. The CDR3 DNA reads as TGTGCCAGCAGTGAGACAGATACTTATCAGCCCCAGCATTTT. Full variable domain (outside the CDR3, taken from reference TRBV2 and TRBJ1-5): EPEVTQTPSHQVTQMGQEVILRCVPISNHLYFYWYRQILGQKVEFLVSFYNNEISEKSEIFDDQFSVERPDGSNFTLKIRSTKLEDSAMYFCASSETDTYQPQHFGDGTRLSIL.

The chain combines TRBV9 with TRBJ2-6; a possible D gene is TRBD2 (6 bases). The germline V and J ends were trimmed by 7 bases and 2 bases, with 25 bases remaining between them. There are 19 residues in the CDR3. Germline CDR1 and CDR2: SGDLS and YYNGEE. This CDR3 reads CASPSRRGESLTGANVLTF. CDR3 in DNA: TGTGCCAGCCCCTCACGGCGGGGAGAATCTCTCACTGGGGCCAACGTCCTGACTTTC.

The chain uses TRBV5-1 and TRBJ2-5; tentative D call: TRBD2 (6 bases). CDR3 length: 15 residues. The V gene's germline CDR1 is SGHRS and CDR2 YFSETQ. V shed 4 bases and J shed 5 bases, with 18 bases lying between them. Here the CDR3 reads CASSPGRGGIETQYF. The CDR3 region has the DNA TGCGCCAGCAGCCCCGGACGTGGGGGGATTGAGACCCAGTACTTC.

The gene calls are TRBV30 and TRBJ2-1; D is undetermined. V shed 1 base and J shed 3 bases, with 10 bases lying between them. This CDR3 has 14 amino acids. Germline CDR1 is GTSNPN and CDR2 is SVGIG (reference sequence). The chain's CDR3 is CAWSEAIRYNEQFF. CDR3 coding DNA: TGTGCCTGGAGTGAAGCTATCCGCTACAATGAGCAGTTCTTC. The variable domain in full, with the rest retrieved from reference TRBV30 and TRBJ2-1, is SQTIHQWPATLVQPVGSPLSLECTVEGTSNPNLYWYRQAAGRGLQLLFYSVGIGQISSEVPQNLSASRPQDRQFILSSKKLLLSDSGFYLCAWSEAIRYNEQFFGPGTRLTVL.

The chain joins TRBV28 to TRBJ2-3; 8 positions match TRBD1. Trimming cost V 2 bases and J 5 bases; bases outside gene matches: 6. Germline assignment: CDR1 MDHEN and CDR2 SYDVKM. The CDR3 totals 15 residues. CDR3 sequence (DNA): TGTGCCAGCAGTTTAGAGACAGGGGTTCTAGATACGCAGTATTTT. Translated, it gives CASSLETGVLDTQYF.

J is TRBJ1-5 and V is TRBV6-5; no clear D. The CDR3 sequence is 16 residues long. Germline values: CDR1 MNHEY, CDR2 SVGAGI. Trimming took off 2 bases at V and 0 bases at J, with 11 bases between the two ends. The CDR3 here is CASSYGGRGSNQPQHF. As DNA, the CDR3 is TGTGCCAGCAGTTACGGAGGACGGGGTAGCAATCAGCCCCAGCATTTT.

This clone has only one observation. This chain links TRBV5-1 with TRBJ2-1; perhaps TRBD2 as D (6 bases). Trimming removed 6 bases at V and 3 bases at J, with 22 bases between. CDR3 length: 17 amino acids. Germline V gene lookup returns CDR1 SGHRS and CDR2 YFSETQ. CDR3 DNA sequence: TGCGCCAGCACCGTAAGGGCACCGGGAGAGCGCTACAATGAGCAGTTCTTC. As protein: CASTVRAPGERYNEQFF. Variable domain in full (rest from reference TRBV5-1 and TRBJ2-1): KAGVTQTPRYLIKTRGQQVTLSCSPISGHRSVSWYQQTPGQGLQFLFEYFSETQRNKGNFPGRFSGRQFSNSRSEMNVSTLELGDSALYLCASTVRAPGERYNEQFFGPGTRLTVL.

This chain joins TRBV6-5 and TRBJ1-1; no reliable D call. Trimming cost V 6 bases and J 12 bases, with 11 bases left between them. The germline V gene encodes CDR1 MNHEY and CDR2 SVGAGI. The CDR3 covers 10 residues. CDR3 bases: TGTGCCAGCAGGGTTGGAGAAACTTTCTTT. As protein: CASRVGETFF.

This clone showed up just a few times. The chain links TRBV5-5 to TRBJ1-6; perhaps TRBD1 as D (5 bases). The germline CDR1 and CDR2 sequences are SGHKS and YYEKEE (reference sequence). The CDR3 sequence is 14 residues long. Trimming shortened V by 3 bases and J by 6 bases, and 10 bases separated the two germline ends. The CDR3 spells CASSSRAFNSPLHF. CDR3 sequence (DNA): TGTGCCAGCAGCTCCAGGGCCTTTAATTCACCCCTCCACTTT.

The chain uses TRBV27 and TRBJ1-5, with D possibly TRBD1 on 5 matching bases. The CDR3 runs 15 residues. Germline CDR1 reads MNHEY; CDR2 reads SMNVEV (reference sequence). V dropped 0 bases and J dropped 1 base, with 7 bases sitting between them. CDR3 DNA sequence: TGTGCCAGCAGTTTATCACGGGGGAGCAATCAGCCCCAGCATTTT. It yields the protein CASSLSRGSNQPQHF.

This clone appeared a few times. The CDR3 DNA follows: TGTGCCAGCAGCTCCCGGGGGCGGGGGAGCACAGATACGCAGTATTTT. The encoded protein is CASSSRGRGSTDTQYF. The J gene is TRBJ2-3, the V gene TRBV5-4; tentatively, D is TRBD2 (7 bases). The germline CDR1 and CDR2 sequences are SGHNT and YYREEE (reference sequence). V was trimmed by 3 bases and J by 0 bases, leaving 14 bases between them. The CDR3 runs to 16 residues. Full variable domain (remainder filled in from reference TRBV5-4 and TRBJ2-3): ETGVTQSPTHLIKTRGQQVTLRCSSQSGHNTVSWYQQALGQGPQFIFQYYREEENGRGNFPPRFSGLQFPNYSSELNVNALELDDSALYLCASSSRGRGSTDTQYFGPGTRLTVL.

The J gene is TRBJ2-6, the V gene TRBV2; 12 nucleotides match TRBD1. CDR3 length equals 18 residues. From germline, CDR1 is SNHLY and CDR2 FYNNEI. Unmatched junction bases numbered 9, after V lost 7 bases and J lost 2 bases. CDR3 in amino acids: CASIKGGQGAAGANVLTF. For the CDR3, the DNA is TGTGCCAGCATTAAGGGGGGACAGGGGGCTGCTGGGGCCAACGTCCTGACTTTC.

The rearrangement joins TRBV7-6 to TRBJ2-7; no definite D call. The CDR3 runs to 13 residues. The germline V gene encodes CDR1 SGHVS and CDR2 FNYEAQ. Trimming cost V 5 bases and J 3 bases, with 11 bases left between them. CDR3 residues: CASSPPGYYEQYF. In DNA form, the CDR3 reads TGTGCCAGCAGCCCCCCCGGGTACTACGAGCAGTACTTC.

This chain connects TRBV24-1 to TRBJ2-2; TRBD1 matches at 7 bases. Trimming cost V 4 bases and J 0 bases; bases outside gene matches: 4. From germline, CDR1 is KGHDR and CDR2 SFDVKD. The CDR3 spans 16 residues. The CDR3 here is CATSDRGTANTGELFF. DNA of the CDR3: TGTGCCACCAGTGACCGTGGGACAGCGAACACCGGGGAGCTGTTTTTT.

The V call is TRBV20-1, the J call TRBJ2-1; D remains unclear. Trimming removed 6 bases from V and 6 bases from J, with 9 bases in between. Germline assignment: CDR1 DFQATT and CDR2 SNEGSKA (reference sequence). The CDR3 is 11 residues long. CDR3 amino acids: CSANSPNEQFF. The CDR3, as DNA: TGCAGTGCCAATAGCCCCAATGAGCAGTTCTTC.